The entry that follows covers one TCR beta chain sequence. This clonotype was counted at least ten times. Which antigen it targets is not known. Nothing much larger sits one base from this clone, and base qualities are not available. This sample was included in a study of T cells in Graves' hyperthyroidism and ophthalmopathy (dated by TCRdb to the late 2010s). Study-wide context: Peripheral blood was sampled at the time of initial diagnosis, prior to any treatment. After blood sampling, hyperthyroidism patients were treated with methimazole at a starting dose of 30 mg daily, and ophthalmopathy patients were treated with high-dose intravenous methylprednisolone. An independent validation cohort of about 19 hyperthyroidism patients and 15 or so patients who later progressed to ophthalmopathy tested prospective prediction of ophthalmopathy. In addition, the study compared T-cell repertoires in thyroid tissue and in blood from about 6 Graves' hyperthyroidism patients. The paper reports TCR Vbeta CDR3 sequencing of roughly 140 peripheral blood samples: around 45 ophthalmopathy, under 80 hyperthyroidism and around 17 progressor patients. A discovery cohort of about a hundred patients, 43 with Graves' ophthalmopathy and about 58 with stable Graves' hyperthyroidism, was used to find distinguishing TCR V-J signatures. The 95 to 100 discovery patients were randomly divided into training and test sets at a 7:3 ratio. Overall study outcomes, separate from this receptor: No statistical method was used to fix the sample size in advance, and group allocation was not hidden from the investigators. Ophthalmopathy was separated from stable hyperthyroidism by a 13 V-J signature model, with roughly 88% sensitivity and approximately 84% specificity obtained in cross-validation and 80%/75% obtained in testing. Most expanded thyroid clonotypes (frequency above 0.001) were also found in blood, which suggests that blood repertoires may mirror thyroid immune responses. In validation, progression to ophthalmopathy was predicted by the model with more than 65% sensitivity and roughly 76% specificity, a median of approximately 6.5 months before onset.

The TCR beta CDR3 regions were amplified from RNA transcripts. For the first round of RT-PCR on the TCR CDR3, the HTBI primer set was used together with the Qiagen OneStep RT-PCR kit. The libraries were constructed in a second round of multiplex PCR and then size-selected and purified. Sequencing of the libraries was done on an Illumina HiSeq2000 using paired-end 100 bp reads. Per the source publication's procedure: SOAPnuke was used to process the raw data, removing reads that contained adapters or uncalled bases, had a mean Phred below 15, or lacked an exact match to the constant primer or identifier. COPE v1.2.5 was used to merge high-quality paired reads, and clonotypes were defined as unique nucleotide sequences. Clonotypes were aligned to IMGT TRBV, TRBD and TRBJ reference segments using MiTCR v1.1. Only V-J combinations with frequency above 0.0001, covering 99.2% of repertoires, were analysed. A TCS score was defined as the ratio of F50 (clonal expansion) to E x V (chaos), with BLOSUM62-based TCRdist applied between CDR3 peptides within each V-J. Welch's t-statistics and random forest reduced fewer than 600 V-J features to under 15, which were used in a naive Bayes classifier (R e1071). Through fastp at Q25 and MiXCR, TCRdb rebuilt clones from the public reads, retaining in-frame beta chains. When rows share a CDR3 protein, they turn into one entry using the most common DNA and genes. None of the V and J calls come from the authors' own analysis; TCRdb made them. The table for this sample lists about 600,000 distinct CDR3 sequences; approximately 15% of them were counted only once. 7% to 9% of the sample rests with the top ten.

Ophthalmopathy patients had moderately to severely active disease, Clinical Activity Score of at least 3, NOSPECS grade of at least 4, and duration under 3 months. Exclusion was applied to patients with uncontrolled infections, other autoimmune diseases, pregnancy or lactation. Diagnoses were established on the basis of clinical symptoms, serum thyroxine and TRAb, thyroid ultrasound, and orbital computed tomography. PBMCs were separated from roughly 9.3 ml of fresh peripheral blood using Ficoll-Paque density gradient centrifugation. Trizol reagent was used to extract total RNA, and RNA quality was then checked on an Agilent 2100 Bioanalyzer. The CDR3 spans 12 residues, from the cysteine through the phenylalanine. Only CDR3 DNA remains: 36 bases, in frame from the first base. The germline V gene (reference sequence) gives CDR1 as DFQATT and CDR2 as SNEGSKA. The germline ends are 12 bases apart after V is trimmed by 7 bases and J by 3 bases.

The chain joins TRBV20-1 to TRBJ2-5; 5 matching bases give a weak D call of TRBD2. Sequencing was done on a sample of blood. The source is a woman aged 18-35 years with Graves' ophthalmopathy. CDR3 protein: CSGKGREETQYF. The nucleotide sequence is TGCAGTGGCAAAGGGAGAGAAGAGACCCAGTACTTC.